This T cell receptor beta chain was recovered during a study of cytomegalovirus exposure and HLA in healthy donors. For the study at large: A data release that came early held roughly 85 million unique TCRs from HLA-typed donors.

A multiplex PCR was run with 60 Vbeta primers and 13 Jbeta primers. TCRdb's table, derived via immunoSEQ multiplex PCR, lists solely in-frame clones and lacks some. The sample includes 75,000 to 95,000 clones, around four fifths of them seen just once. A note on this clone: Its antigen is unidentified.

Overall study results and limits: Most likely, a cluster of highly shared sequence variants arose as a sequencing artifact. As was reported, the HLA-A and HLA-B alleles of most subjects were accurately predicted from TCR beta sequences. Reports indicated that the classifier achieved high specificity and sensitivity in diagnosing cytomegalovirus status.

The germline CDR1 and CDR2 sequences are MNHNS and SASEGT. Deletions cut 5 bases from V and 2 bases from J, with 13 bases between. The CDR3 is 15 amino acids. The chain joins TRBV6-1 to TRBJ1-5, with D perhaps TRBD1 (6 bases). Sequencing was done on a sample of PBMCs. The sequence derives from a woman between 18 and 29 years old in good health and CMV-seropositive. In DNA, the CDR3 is TGTGCCAGCAGTTCAGGGGCCAGAGGCAATCAGCCCCAGCATTTT. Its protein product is CASSSGARGNQPQHF.